This T cell receptor beta chain was identified during a study of cytomegalovirus exposure and HLA in healthy donors. Whole-study findings and limits: Earlier results showed most TCR beta V segments being productive about 87% or about 30% of the time. After further analysis at a later stage, 15,000 to 20,000 TCR beta sequences were associated with HLA alleles at 0.05 false discovery rate.

Details on this clone: Its antigen remains unidentified.

A multiplex PCR was run with 60 Vbeta primers and 13 Jbeta primers. Sequencing was performed with immunoSEQ multiplex PCR; in TCRdb, only in-frame clones are kept and a portion is missing. The sample records about 160,000 clones, approximately 90% being singletons. The germline V gene encodes CDR1 SGHAT and CDR2 FQDESV (reference sequence). CDR3 size: 17 residues. Losses at the gene ends were 4 bases for V and 6 bases for J; bases not matched to a gene: 9. The clonotype was recovered from a woman in her 30s in good health and CMV-seronegative. This chain links TRBV11-1 with TRBJ2-3, with 14 bases lining up with TRBD2. Sequencing used PBMCs. The CDR3 DNA follows: TGTGCCAGCAGCTCTGGGACTAGCGGGAGCTCCGGGGATACGCAGTATTTT. It specifies CASSSGTSGSSGDTQYF.